These 18 T cell receptor beta chains came from one sample sequenced in a study of identical twins (dated by TCRdb to the mid-2010s). The receptor library was made with 5' RACE. Sequenced using an Illumina HiSeq 2000. TCRdb reprocessed the public reads (quality trimming at Q25 with fastp, clone calling with MiXCR) and kept in-frame beta chains. Merged by CDR3 protein, the rows form single entries marked with the most common genes and DNA. For this sample there are 450,000 or so distinct CDR3 sequences; about 14% appear just once. The ten biggest clones cover over 0.5% of the sample. This sample also appeared in a second study, on yellow fever vaccine responses in identical twins.

Sequencing was performed on CD4+ T cells sorted from blood. The origin of the receptors is a woman between 18 and 29 years old in good health.

The V gene is TRBV24-1, the J gene TRBJ2-7; 9 bases fit TRBD1. Germline V CDR1 and CDR2: KGHDR, SFDVKD. This CDR3 contains 16 residues. Unmatched junction bases numbered 7, after V lost 3 bases and J lost 2 bases. In DNA, the CDR3 is TGTGCCACCAGTGATACTGGGACAGGGAGCACCTACGAGCAGTACTTC. The encoded protein is CATSDTGTGSTYEQYF.

This clonotype occurred a few times. The chain joins TRBV3-1 to TRBJ2-1; D is perhaps TRBD2 (5 bases). The CDR3 loop spans 12 amino acids. V was trimmed by 4 bases and J by 4 bases, leaving 5 bases between them. CDR1 and CDR2 (germline): LGHDT, YNNKEL (reference sequence). CDR3 nucleotides: TGTGCCAGCAGCCGCGGGTACAATGAGCAGTTCTTC. Protein sequence: CASSRGYNEQFF.

The chain links TRBV4-2 to TRBJ2-2; no reliable D call. CDR1 is LGHNA, CDR2 YNFKEQ, per germline. This CDR3 has 15 residues. With 4 bases removed from V and 4 bases from J, the gap between germline ends came to 13 bases. The CDR3 here is CASSPRQTTTGELFF. In nucleotides, the CDR3 is TGTGCCAGCAGCCCCCGGCAGACCACCACCGGGGAGCTGTTTTTT.

This clonotype was observed a handful of times. This chain links TRBV30 with TRBJ1-5, with 8 bases identical to TRBD1. Trimming at V came to 1 base and at J to 3 bases, leaving 5 bases not matched to a gene. The CDR3 length is 15 residues. Germline CDR1 GTSNPN, CDR2 SVGIG (reference sequence). The chain's CDR3 is CAWSALDRANQPQHF. CDR3 bases: TGTGCCTGGAGTGCCCTGGACAGGGCCAATCAGCCCCAGCATTTT.

The V gene is TRBV24-1, the J gene TRBJ2-3; D is undetermined. CDR1 is KGHDR, CDR2 SFDVKD, per germline. This CDR3 has 13 residues. The ends were cut back, 4 bases at V and 7 bases at J, with 11 bases in the middle. The CDR3 spells CATSEFTRNTQYF. CDR3 coding DNA: TGTGCCACCAGTGAGTTTACTCGCAATACGCAGTATTTT.

The sample holds a few counts of this clonotype. The rearrangement uses TRBV19 and TRBJ2-1; D unclear. The CDR3 contains 12 residues. Trimming removed 3 bases at V and 7 bases at J, with 7 bases between. Germline CDR1 LNHDA, CDR2 SQIVND (reference sequence). CDR3 amino acids: CASSILENEQFF. CDR3 DNA: TGTGCCAGTAGTATCCTGGAGAATGAGCAGTTCTTC.

The chain links TRBV12-3 or TRBV12-4 to TRBJ2-1; 11 bases are shared with TRBD2. The CDR3 runs 17 residues. V shed 5 bases, J shed 12 bases, and the junction held 18 bases outside the gene matches. DNA of the CDR3: TGTGCCAGCAGTCTCGGATCCGGGACTAGCGGATACCTCAGGCAGTTCTTC. Amino acids: CASSLGSGTSGYLRQFF.

The chain is built from TRBV5-6 and TRBJ2-7; 10 bases match TRBD2. CDR3 length equals 14 residues. Germline CDR1 SGHDT, CDR2 YYEEEE. With V trimmed by 2 bases and J by 7 bases, 6 bases remained unmatched. CDR3 residues: CASSFFTSGAEQYF. CDR3 DNA: TGTGCCAGCAGCTTTTTTACTAGCGGGGCTGAGCAGTACTTC.

J is TRBJ2-7 and V is TRBV25-1; tentative D call: TRBD1 (5 bases). The CDR3 runs to 13 residues. Trimming left V 2 bases short and J 5 bases short, with 10 bases between. Germline lookup yields CDR1 MGHDK and CDR2 SYGVNS. In DNA, the CDR3 is TGTGCCAGCAGTGAAACAGGAGTTCACGAGCAGTACTTC. Its translation: CASSETGVHEQYF.

This clonotype was found a few times. The chain couples TRBV7-9 to TRBJ2-3; 7 bases fit TRBD1. With 1 base clipped from V and 4 bases from J, the junction kept 2 bases outside the gene matches. Per germline, CDR1 SEHNR and CDR2 FQNEAQ (reference sequence). The CDR3 covers 14 residues. The CDR3 region has the DNA TGTGCCAGCAGCTTAGGTGGGACAGCAGATACGCAGTATTTT. It is translated as CASSLGGTADTQYF.

This clonotype has more than one count but fewer than ten. V gene TRBV20-1 combines with J gene TRBJ2-7; D not resolved. Germline CDR1 reads DFQATT; CDR2 reads SNEGSKA (reference sequence). Trimming took off 4 bases at V and 3 bases at J, with 13 bases between the two ends. The CDR3 covers 13 residues. CDR3: CSAMRQDIYEQYF. The CDR3 DNA is TGCAGTGCTATGCGGCAGGATATCTACGAGCAGTACTTC.

J is TRBJ2-3 and V is TRBV24-1; D is unresolved. Trimming pared 9 bases from V and 2 bases from J, leaving 11 bases between. Looked up from germline, CDR1 is KGHDR and CDR2 is SFDVKD. CDR3 size: 13 residues. The CDR3 protein is CATSVGATDTQYF. In nucleotides, the CDR3 is TGTGCCACCTCAGTCGGAGCCACAGATACGCAGTATTTT.

The chain carries TRBV28 and TRBJ2-5, with TRBD1 identical over 9 bases. This CDR3 contains 15 residues. J was trimmed by 5 bases and V by 6 bases; bases with no gene match: 10. From germline, CDR1 is MDHEN and CDR2 SYDVKM. This chain's CDR3 is CASSGRDRVIETQYF. As DNA, the CDR3 is TGTGCCAGCAGCGGGCGGGACAGGGTTATTGAGACCCAGTACTTC.

The chain combines TRBV11-3 with TRBJ2-1; 9 bases map to TRBD1. The ends lost 4 bases at V and 9 bases at J; junction bases unmatched: 10. The CDR3 runs 15 residues. The germline gives CDR1 SGHNT, CDR2 YENEEA. The CDR3, as DNA: TGTGCCAGCAGCTCCGGGGACAGGGTGGCTAGTGAGCAGTTCTTC. It is translated as CASSSGDRVASEQFF.

In this sample, this clonotype turned up a few times. The CDR3 here is CASSLLVGQPTEAFF. CDR3 sequence (DNA): TGTGCCAGCAGTTTGTTGGTGGGACAACCCACTGAAGCTTTCTTT. The chain combines TRBV12-3 or TRBV12-4 with TRBJ1-1, with D possibly matching TRBD1 (6 bases). The CDR3 is made up of 15 amino acids. The V end was cut by 3 bases, the J end by 4 bases, with 15 bases between.

This clonotype has just a few counts. Its ends do not fully match the called genes, so a read error is possible. This CDR3 is CSAWTGRNTEAFF. Written as DNA, the CDR3 is TGCAGTGCATGGACAGGGAGGAACACTGAAGCCTTCTTT. The gene calls are TRBV20-1 and TRBJ1-1, with 8 bases matching TRBD1. Germline V lookup: CDR1 DFQATT, CDR2 SNEGSKA (reference sequence). The CDR3 is made up of 13 amino acids.

The CDR3 reads CASSQAKDEQYF. The CDR3, as DNA: TGTGCCAGCAGCCAAGCCAAAGACGAGCAGTACTTC. J is TRBJ2-7 and V is TRBV3-1; D gene unclear. This CDR3 spans 12 amino acids. Germline lookup yields CDR1 LGHDT and CDR2 YNNKEL (reference sequence). V lost 1 base, J lost 5 bases, and 6 bases lay in between.

The chain uses TRBV20-1 and TRBJ2-3; D not certain. Germline assignment: CDR1 DFQATT and CDR2 SNEGSKA (reference sequence). Trimming shortened V by 0 bases and J by 4 bases, and 11 bases separated the two germline ends. This CDR3 has 14 amino acids. The CDR3 coding sequence is TGCAGTGCTAGAGACCCTCTAGTCGCAGATACGCAGTATTTT. Translation: CSARDPLVADTQYF.